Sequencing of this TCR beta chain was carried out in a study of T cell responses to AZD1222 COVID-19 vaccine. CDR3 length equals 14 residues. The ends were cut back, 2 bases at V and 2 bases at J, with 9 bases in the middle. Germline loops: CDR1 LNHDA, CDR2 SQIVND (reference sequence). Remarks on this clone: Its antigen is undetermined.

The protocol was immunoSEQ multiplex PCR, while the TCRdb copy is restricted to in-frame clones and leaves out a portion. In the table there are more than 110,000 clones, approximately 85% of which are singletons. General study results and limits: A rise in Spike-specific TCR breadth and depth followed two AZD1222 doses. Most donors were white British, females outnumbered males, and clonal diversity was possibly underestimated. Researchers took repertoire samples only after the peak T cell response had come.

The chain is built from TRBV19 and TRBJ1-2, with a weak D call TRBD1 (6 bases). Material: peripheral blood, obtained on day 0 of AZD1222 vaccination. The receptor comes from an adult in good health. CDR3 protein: CASSITRGNYGYTF. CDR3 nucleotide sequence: TGTGCCAGTAGTATAACCAGGGGCAACTATGGCTACACCTTC.